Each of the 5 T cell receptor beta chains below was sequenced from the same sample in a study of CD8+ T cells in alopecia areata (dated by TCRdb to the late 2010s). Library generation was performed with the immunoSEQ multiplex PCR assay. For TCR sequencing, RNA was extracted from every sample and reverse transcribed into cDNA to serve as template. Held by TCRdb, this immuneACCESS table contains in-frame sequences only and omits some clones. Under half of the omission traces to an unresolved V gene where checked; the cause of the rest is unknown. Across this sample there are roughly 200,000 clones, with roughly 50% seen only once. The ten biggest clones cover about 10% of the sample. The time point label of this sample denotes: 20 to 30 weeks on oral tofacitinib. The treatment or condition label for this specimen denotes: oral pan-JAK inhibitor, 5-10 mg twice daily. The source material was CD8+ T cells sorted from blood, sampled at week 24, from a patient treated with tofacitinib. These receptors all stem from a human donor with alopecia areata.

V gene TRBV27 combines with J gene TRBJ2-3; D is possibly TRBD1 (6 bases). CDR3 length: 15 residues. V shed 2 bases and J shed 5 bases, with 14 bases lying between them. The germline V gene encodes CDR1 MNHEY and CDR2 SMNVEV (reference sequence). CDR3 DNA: TGTGCCAGCAGTTTAGCACAGGGCTCCGTAGATACGCAGTATTTT. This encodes CASSLAQGSVDTQYF.

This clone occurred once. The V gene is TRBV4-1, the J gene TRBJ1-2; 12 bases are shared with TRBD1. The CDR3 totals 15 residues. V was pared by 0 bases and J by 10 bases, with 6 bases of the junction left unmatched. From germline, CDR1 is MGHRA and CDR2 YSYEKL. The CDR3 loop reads CASSQEGQGAPFYTF. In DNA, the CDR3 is TGCGCCAGCAGCCAAGAGGGACAGGGGGCGCCTTTCTACACCTTC.

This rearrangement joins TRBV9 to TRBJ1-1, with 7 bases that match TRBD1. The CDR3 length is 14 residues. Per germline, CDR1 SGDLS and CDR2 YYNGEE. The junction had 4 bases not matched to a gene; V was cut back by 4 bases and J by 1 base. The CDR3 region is CASSNQGGNTEAFF. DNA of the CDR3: TGTGCCAGCAGCAACCAGGGGGGGAACACTGAAGCTTTCTTT.

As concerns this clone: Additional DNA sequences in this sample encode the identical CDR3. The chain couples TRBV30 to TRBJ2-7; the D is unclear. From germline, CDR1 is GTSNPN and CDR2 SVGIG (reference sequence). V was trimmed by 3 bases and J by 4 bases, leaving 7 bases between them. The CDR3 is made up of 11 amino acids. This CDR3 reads CAWSASYEQYF. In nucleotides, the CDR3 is TGTGCCTGGAGCGCTTCATACGAGCAGTACTTC.

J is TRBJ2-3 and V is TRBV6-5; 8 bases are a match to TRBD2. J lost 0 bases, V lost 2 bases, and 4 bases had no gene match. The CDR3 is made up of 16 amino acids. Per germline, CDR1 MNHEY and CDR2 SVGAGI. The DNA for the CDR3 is TGTGCCAGCAGTTACGTAGCGGGGCCTAGCACAGATACGCAGTATTTT. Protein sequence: CASSYVAGPSTDTQYF.